One sample yielded the 10 T cell receptor beta chains listed below, sequenced in a study of T-cell reconstitution after alpha-beta-depleted transplantation in children. The TCRbeta library incorporated unique molecular identifiers. TCRdb itself ran the PCR reads through MiXCR, one entry per CDR3 protein. The sample lists 700,000 to 850,000 distinct CDR3 sequences; 15% to 20% were seen once. Sequenced material: PBMCs, mostly from graft donor cells, taken 360 days after TCRalphabeta/CD19-depleted stem cell transplant. The receptors were sampled from a male patient between 10 and 17 years old who had a stem cell transplant for acute lymphoblastic leukemia, so the T cells may come from the graft donor.

This clonotype has just a few counts. CDR3: CATSLHGPYGYTF. DNA for the CDR3: TGTGCCACCAGCTTACATGGACCCTATGGCTACACCTTC. The genes are TRBV15 and TRBJ1-2; D uncertain. CDR3 size: 13 residues. Germline V gene lookup returns CDR1 LNHNV and CDR2 YYDKDF (reference sequence). Trimming removed 5 bases at V and 4 bases at J, with 11 bases between.

This clonotype was seen a handful of times. The gene calls are TRBV7-9 and TRBJ2-3; tentative D call: TRBD2 (5 bases). The CDR3 runs to 15 residues. Looked up from germline, CDR1 is SEHNR and CDR2 is FQNEAQ (reference sequence). The germline V and J ends were trimmed by 5 bases and 5 bases, with 17 bases remaining between them. The CDR3 coding sequence is TGTGCCAGCAGCCCTACCGAGGAGGCTGAAGATACGCAGTATTTT. This sequence encodes CASSPTEEAEDTQYF.

This clonotype came up a few times. The chain links TRBV5-6 to TRBJ2-5; no definite D call. The germline V and J ends were trimmed by 4 bases and 7 bases, with 8 bases remaining between them. The length of the CDR3 is 11 residues. Germline values: CDR1 SGHDT, CDR2 YYEEEE. The CDR3 reads CASSRKGTQYF. The CDR3 region has the DNA TGTGCCAGCAGCAGAAAGGGGACCCAGTACTTC.

For the CDR3, the DNA is TGTGCCAGTCGGACTCCTAGGAGGGAGCAGTACTTC. Its translation is CASRTPRREQYF. J is TRBJ2-7 and V is TRBV7-9, with D tentatively TRBD2 (5 bases). This CDR3 is built from 12 residues. Per the germline V gene, CDR1 is SEHNR and CDR2 is FQNEAQ (reference sequence). V dropped 9 bases and J dropped 7 bases, with 16 bases sitting between them.

The chain combines TRBV4-2 with TRBJ2-2; D ambiguous. This CDR3 contains 18 residues. Per the germline V gene, CDR1 is LGHNA and CDR2 is YNFKEQ. Between the trimmed V and J ends, which lost 0 bases and 3 bases, there was a span of 17 bases. The CDR3 nucleotides are TGTGCCAGCAGCCAAGAAGATTTGCTCTCGAGATACACCGGGGAGCTGTTTTTT. Translating gives CASSQEDLLSRYTGELFF.

V gene TRBV5-6 combines with J gene TRBJ1-2; 7 bases line up with TRBD1. V trimming: 5 bases; J trimming: 4 bases; junction bases outside the gene matches: 8. Germline V gene sequence: CDR1 SGHDT, CDR2 YYEEEE. The CDR3 is 14 residues long. The CDR3 sequence is CASRGAGGTYGYTF. Written as DNA, the CDR3 is TGTGCCAGCAGGGGGGCAGGGGGAACCTATGGCTACACCTTC.

This chain connects TRBV7-4 to TRBJ2-6; D tentatively reads TRBD1 or TRBD2 (6 bases each). Germline V gene sequence: CDR1 SGHVT, CDR2 SQSDAQ. The CDR3 contains 18 residues. CDR3 nucleotide sequence: TGTACCCCTCCCGGGGGTAGACAGGTTCCCTCTGGGGCCAACGTCCTGACTTTC. It translates to CTPPGGRQVPSGANVLTF. The full variable domain, with the rest looked up from reference TRBV7-4 and TRBJ2-6, is GAGVSQSPRYKVAKRGRDVALRCDSISGHVTLYWYRQTLGQGSEVLTYSQSDAQRDKSGRPSGRFSAERPERSVSTLKIQRTEQGDSAVYLCTPPGGRQVPSGANVLTFGAGSRLTVL.

This clonotype occurred a few times. J is TRBJ2-2 and V is TRBV12-3 or TRBV12-4; D is undetermined. V gave up 7 bases and J gave up 4 bases, with 19 bases separating them. The CDR3 runs to 16 residues. CDR3 region: CASIPFEIVSTGELFF. Written as DNA, the CDR3 is TGTGCCAGCATCCCTTTCGAGATAGTGAGCACCGGGGAGCTGTTTTTT.

The CDR3 here is CASGKGGGQETQYF. Written as DNA, the CDR3 is TGTGCCTCGGGAAAAGGGGGGGGACAAGAGACCCAGTACTTC. The chain combines TRBV24-1 with TRBJ2-5, with D possibly matching TRBD2 (7 bases). The CDR3 has 14 residues. V was pared by 12 bases and J by 2 bases, with 18 bases between. Germline V gives CDR1 KGHDR, CDR2 SFDVKD.

V gene TRBV4-2 combines with J gene TRBJ2-5; unclear D gene. CDR3 size: 16 residues. Deletions cut 0 bases from V and 0 bases from J, with 11 bases between. Germline V lookup: CDR1 LGHNA, CDR2 YNFKEQ. CDR3 in DNA: TGTGCCAGCAGCCAAGAGCAGGCCTTTGACCAAGAGACCCAGTACTTC. Its protein is CASSQEQAFDQETQYF.